Shown below are 10 T cell receptor beta chains from a single sample sequenced in a study of sequential checkpoint blockade in melanoma. Stated treatment: randomized to nivolumab then ipilimumab (arm A) or the reverse (arm B). Profiling relied on immunoSEQ multiplex PCR, and the TCRdb table lists in-frame clones only, not all of them. The sample includes about 5,100 clones, less than 20% of them seen just once. The source material was tumor tissue (inferred from file names), sampled from a patient given nivolumab and ipilimumab in sequence. The receptors originated from a human donor with melanoma.

This chain connects TRBV6-8 to TRBJ2-7, with unresolved D. The ends were cut back, 0 bases at V and 2 bases at J, with 8 bases in the middle. CDR1 is MNHGY, CDR2 SAAAGT, per germline. The CDR3 has 14 amino acids. The CDR3 region has the DNA TGTGCCAGCAGTTACTCACCCGAAACCTACGAGCAGTACTTC. Its translation is CASSYSPETYEQYF.

This clone came up a few times. This chain joins TRBV11-3 and TRBJ1-2; D gene ambiguous. Germline V gives CDR1 SGHNT, CDR2 YENEEA. The CDR3 covers 17 residues. Trimming took off 5 bases at V and 4 bases at J, with 23 bases between the two ends. The CDR3 protein is CASSQGLGWLFRYGYTF. DNA of the CDR3: TGTGCCAGCAGCCAAGGACTTGGGTGGTTGTTTCGCTATGGCTACACCTTC.

V is TRBV18 and J is TRBJ2-5, with TRBD1 identical over 12 bases. The V segment lost 7 bases and the J segment 5 bases; nucleotides outside the gene matches: 8. Germline lookup yields CDR1 KGHSH and CDR2 LQKENI. The CDR3 consists of 15 residues. Here the CDR3 reads CASYPGTGGRETQYF. The CDR3 DNA reads as TGTGCCAGCTACCCCGGGACAGGGGGCCGGGAGACCCAGTACTTC.

The rearrangement joins TRBV5-1 to TRBJ1-4; D gene ambiguous. Germline lookup yields CDR1 SGHRS and CDR2 YFSETQ. The CDR3 consists of 14 residues. Trimming stripped 0 bases from V and 5 bases from J, with 8 bases between. CDR3 in amino acids: CASSLDSGNEKLFF. The CDR3 coding sequence is TGCGCCAGCAGCTTGGATAGCGGGAATGAAAAACTGTTTTTT.

The chain is built from TRBV12-2 and TRBJ1-1. TRBV12-2 is described as a pseudogene. The CDR3 has 18 residues. CDR3 region: CASRLVTLRRRGNTEAFF. CDR3 coding DNA: TGTGCAAGTCGCTTAGTAACGCTTAGACGGAGGGGGAACACTGAAGCTTTCTTT.

The gene calls are TRBV11-3 and TRBJ2-7; 9 nucleotides agree with TRBD1. V was clipped by 6 bases and J by 3 bases; unmatched bases: 9. The CDR3 is 15 residues long. Germline CDR1 SGHNT, CDR2 YENEEA. In DNA, the CDR3 is TGTGCCAGCAGTTCCGTGGGACAGGGTGACTACGAGCAGTACTTC. As protein: CASSSVGQGDYEQYF.

This clone was picked up a small number of times. The chain uses TRBV1 and TRBJ1-1; the table's D call TRBD1 went unverified against the DNA. TRBV1 is tagged as a pseudogene. This CDR3 region has 19 residues. Here the CDR3 reads CASSQDSGDRAKAGTEAFF. CDR3 in DNA: TGCGCCAGCAGCCAAGATTCCGGCGACAGGGCTAAGGCGGGCACTGAAGCTTTCTTT.

Judged by abundance, this clone is medium-sized (0.01 to 0.1%). The V gene is TRBV11-3, the J gene TRBJ1-2, with TRBD1 as a possible D gene (5 bases). The V gene's germline CDR1 is SGHNT and CDR2 YENEEA. The CDR3 runs to 14 residues. V shed 5 bases and J shed 7 bases, with 17 bases lying between them. The CDR3: CASSTSGGKLGYTF. For the CDR3, the DNA is TGTGCCAGCAGCACCTCGGGGGGTAAACTTGGCTACACCTTC.

This clone was detected many times. The chain uses TRBV11-3 and TRBJ1-6; D is perhaps TRBD1 (6 bases). Per the germline V gene, CDR1 is SGHNT and CDR2 is YENEEA. V was clipped by 4 bases and J by 8 bases, with 15 bases between them. This CDR3 comprises 15 residues. The CDR3 protein is CASSSTTAGDSPLHF. The CDR3 nucleotides read TGTGCCAGCAGCTCGACGACCGCAGGGGATTCACCCCTCCACTTT.

The chain is built from TRBV18 and TRBJ2-1, with 8 bases lining up with TRBD1. The CDR3 length is 13 residues. Germline trimming cut 2 bases from V and 8 bases from J; bases unmatched to any gene: 2. Germline CDR1 and CDR2: KGHSH and LQKENI. In DNA, the CDR3 is TGTGCCAGCTCACCAGGGACAGGTGATGAGCAGTTCTTC. Its translation: CASSPGTGDEQFF.